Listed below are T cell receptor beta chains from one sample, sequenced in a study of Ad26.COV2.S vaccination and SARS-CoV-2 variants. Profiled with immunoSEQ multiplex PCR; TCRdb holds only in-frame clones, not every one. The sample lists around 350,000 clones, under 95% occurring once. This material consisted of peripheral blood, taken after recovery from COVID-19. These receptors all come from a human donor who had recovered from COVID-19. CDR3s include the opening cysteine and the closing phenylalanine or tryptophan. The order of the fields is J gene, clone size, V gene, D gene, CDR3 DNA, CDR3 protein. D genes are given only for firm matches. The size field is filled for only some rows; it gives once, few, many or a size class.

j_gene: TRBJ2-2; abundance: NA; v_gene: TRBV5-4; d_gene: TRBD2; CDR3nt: TGTGCCAGCAGCGCGGGGGGAGTAACCGGGGAGCTGTTTTTT; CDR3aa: CASSAGGVTGELFF
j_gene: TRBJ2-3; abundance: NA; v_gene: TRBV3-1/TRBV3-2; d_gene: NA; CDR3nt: TGTGCCAGCAGCCAAGGGGGACGGGATCTATCCCGCACAGATACGCAGTATTTT; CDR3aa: CASSQGGRDLSRTDTQYF
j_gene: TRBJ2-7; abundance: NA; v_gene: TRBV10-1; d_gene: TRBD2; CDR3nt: TGCGCCAGCAGTGATCGGGGGGGCTACGAGCAGTACTTC; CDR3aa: CASSDRGGYEQYF
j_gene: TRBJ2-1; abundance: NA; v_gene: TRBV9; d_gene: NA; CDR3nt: TGTGCCAGCAGCGTAGCCAACAGGGCTCAGGAGCAGTTCTTC; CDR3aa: CASSVANRAQEQFF
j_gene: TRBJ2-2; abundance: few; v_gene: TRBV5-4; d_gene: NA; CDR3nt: TGTGCCAGCAGCCCCCCGGTCGGGGAGCTGTTTTTT; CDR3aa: CASSPPVGELFF
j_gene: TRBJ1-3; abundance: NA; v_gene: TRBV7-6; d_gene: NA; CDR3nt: TGTGCCAGCAGCCCGAATTCTGAGGGGGCTGGAAACACCATATATTTT; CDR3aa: CASSPNSEGAGNTIYF
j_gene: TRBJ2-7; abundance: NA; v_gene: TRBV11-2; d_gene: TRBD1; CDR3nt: TGTGCCAGCAGCCTCACAGGGGGCGAAACCGGCGAGCAGTACTTC; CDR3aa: CASSLTGGETGEQYF
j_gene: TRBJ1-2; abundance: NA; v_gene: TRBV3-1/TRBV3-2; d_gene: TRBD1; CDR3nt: TGTGCCAGCAGCCAGGGCAGGGGGTCCTATGGCTACACCTTC; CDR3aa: CASSQGRGSYGYTF
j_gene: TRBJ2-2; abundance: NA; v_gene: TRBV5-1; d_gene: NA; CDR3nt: TGCGCCAGCAGCTTGCTCCCGGGACCGGGGACCGGGGAGCTGTTTTTT; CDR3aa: CASSLLPGPGTGELFF
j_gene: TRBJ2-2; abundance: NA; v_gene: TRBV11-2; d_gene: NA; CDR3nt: TGTGCCAGCAGCACAGGGCTCAGGACAGTCACCGGGGAGCTGTTTTTT; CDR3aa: CASSTGLRTVTGELFF
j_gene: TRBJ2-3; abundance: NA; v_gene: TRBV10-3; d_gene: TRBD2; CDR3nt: TGTGCCACCCGGACTAGCGGGGGGGCAGATACGCAGTATTTT; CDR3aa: CATRTSGGADTQYF
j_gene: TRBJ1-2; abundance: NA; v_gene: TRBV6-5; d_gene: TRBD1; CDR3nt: TGTGCCAGCAGTTACTCGAGGGCCGGGACAGCTTATGGCTACACCTTC; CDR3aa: CASSYSRAGTAYGYTF
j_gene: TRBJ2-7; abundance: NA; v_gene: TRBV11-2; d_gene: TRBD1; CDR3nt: TGTGCCAGCAGCTTAGATCAGGGGACAGGCTACGAGCAGTACTTC; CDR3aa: CASSLDQGTGYEQYF
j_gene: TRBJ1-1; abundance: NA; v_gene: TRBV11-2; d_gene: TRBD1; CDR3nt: TGTGCCAGCAGGTCTCCGGGACAGGGGGCCCCCTGGTCCACTGAAGCTTTCTTT; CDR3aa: CASRSPGQGAPWSTEAFF
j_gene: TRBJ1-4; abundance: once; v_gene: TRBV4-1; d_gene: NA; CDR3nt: TGCGCCAGCAGCACAAGAGACAGGTCGGATGGAAAACTGTTTTTT; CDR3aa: CASSTRDRSDGKLFF
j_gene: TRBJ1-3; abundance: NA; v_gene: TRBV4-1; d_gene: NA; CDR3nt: TGCGCCAGCAGCCAACGGCAATCGGACACCATATATTTT; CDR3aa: CASSQRQSDTIYF
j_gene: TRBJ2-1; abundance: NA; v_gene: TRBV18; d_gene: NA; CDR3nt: TGTGCCAGCTCGCCAACAGAGAGAGCCAATGAGCAGTTCTTC; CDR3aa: CASSPTERANEQFF
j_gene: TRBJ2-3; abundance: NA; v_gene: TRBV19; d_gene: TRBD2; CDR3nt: TGTGCCAGTAGTAAGGTGGGGGGGACAGATACGCAGTATTTT; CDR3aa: CASSKVGGTDTQYF
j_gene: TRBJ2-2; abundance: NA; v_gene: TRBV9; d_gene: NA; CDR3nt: TGTGCCAGCAGCCCGCAGGGAAACGGGGAGCTGTTTTTT; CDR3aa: CASSPQGNGELFF
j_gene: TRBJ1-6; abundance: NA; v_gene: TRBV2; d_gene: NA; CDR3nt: TGTGCCAGCGGGTCGGAAAATAATTCACCCCTCCACTTT; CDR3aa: CASGSENNSPLHF
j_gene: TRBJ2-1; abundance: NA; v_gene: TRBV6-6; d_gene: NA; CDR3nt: TGTGCCAGCCACAGGGACTTGGATGAGCAGTTCTTC; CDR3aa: CASHRDLDEQFF
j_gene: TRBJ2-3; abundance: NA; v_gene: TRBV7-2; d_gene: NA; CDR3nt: TGTGCCAGCAGCACAAGAGGGACAGATACGCAGTATTTT; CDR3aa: CASSTRGTDTQYF
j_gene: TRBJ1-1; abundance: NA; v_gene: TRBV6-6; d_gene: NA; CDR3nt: TGTGCCAGCAGCGCCCGGACAGAAGCTTTCTTT; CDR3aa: CASSARTEAFF
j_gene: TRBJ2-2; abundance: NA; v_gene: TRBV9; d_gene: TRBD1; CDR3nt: TGTGCCAGCAGCCCCCGGGCAGGGGGCTCCGGGGAGCTGTTTTTT; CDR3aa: CASSPRAGGSGELFF
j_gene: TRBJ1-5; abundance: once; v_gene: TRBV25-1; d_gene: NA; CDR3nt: TGTGCCAGCAGTGGGCCCAATGTAGCTCAGCCCCAGCATTTT; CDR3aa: CASSGPNVAQPQHF
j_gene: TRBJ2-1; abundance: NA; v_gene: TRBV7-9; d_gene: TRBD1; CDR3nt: TGTGCCAGCAGCGGACAGGGGGGCAAGTGGTTCTTC; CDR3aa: CASSGQGGKWFF
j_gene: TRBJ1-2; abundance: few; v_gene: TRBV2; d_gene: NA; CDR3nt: TGTGCCAGCAGCGCCCCTGGGCAGGGAGCCTATGGCTACACCTTC; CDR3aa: CASSAPGQGAYGYTF
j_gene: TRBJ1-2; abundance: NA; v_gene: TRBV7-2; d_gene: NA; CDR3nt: TGTGCCAGCAGCTTTATAGAACAGAGTTATGGCTACACCTTC; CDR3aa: CASSFIEQSYGYTF
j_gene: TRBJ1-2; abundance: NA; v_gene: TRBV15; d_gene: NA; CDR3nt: TGTGCCACCCTACGGACATCGGGGGGGATTGACTATGGCTACACCTTC; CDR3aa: CATLRTSGGIDYGYTF
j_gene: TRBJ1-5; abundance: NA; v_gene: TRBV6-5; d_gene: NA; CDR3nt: TGTGCCAGCAGTTACGACCCGGCCGAGCGTAATCAGCCCCAGCATTTT; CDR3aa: CASSYDPAERNQPQHF
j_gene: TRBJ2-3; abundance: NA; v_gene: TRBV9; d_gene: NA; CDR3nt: TGTGCCAGCACACTAGCAGGACAGAGCACAGATACGCAGTATTTT; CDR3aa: CASTLAGQSTDTQYF
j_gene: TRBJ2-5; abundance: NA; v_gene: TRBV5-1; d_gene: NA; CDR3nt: TGCGCCAGCACCCCCCGGCAGCATGGTGAGACCCAGTACTTC; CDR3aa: CASTPRQHGETQYF
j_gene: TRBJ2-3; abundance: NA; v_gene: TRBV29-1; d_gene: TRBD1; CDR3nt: TGCAGCGTTGAAGGGGTACAGGGGCCTTGGCCAGATACGCAGTATTTT; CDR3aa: CSVEGVQGPWPDTQYF
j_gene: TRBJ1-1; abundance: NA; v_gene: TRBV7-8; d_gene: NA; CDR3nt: TGTGCCAGCAGCTTAGAGTTCTACACTGAAGCTTTCTTT; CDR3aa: CASSLEFYTEAFF
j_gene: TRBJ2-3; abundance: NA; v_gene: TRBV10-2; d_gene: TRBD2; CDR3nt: TGCGCCAGCAGTGACCCCTTTAGCGGGGGGGCCGGGGATACGCAGTATTTT; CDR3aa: CASSDPFSGGAGDTQYF
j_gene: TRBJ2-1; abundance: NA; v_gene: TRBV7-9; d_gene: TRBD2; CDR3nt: TGTGCCAGCAGCATCCTAGCGGGGGGGCACCCTACCAATGAGCAGTTCTTC; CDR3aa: CASSILAGGHPTNEQFF
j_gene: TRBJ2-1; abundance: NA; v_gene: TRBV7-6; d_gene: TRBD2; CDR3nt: TGTGCCAGCAGCAAACTAGCGGGGGGGAATGAGCAGTTCTTC; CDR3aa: CASSKLAGGNEQFF
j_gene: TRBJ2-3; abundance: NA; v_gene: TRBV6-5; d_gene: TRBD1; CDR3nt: TGTGCCAGCGGAGGACAGGGGTGGGATACGCAGTATTTT; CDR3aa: CASGGQGWDTQYF
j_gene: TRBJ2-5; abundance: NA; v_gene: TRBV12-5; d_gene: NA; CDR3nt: TGTGCTAGTGCCCCCGGGGGAGCCAGGGAGACCCAGTACTTC; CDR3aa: CASAPGGARETQYF
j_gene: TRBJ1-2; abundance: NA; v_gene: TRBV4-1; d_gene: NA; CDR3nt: TGCGCCAGCAGCCAAGATCCCGATGCTGGGGACTATGGCTACACCTTC; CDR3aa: CASSQDPDAGDYGYTF
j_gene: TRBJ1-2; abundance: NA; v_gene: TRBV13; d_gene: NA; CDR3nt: TGTGCCAGCAGCTTAGGCGGGGACGGCTACACCTTC; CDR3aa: CASSLGGDGYTF
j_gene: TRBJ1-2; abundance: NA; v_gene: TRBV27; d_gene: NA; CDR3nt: TGTGCCAGCAGCTCCGGGGGGCAGCGCTATGGCTACACCTTC; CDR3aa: CASSSGGQRYGYTF
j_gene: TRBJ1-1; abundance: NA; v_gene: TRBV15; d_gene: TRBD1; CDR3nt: TGTGCCACCAGCAGAGATATACAGGGGAGGAGAACTGAAGCTTTCTTT; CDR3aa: CATSRDIQGRRTEAFF
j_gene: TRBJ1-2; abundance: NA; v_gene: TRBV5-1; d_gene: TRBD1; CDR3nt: TGCGCCAGCAGCTCGGACAGGGGCGGGGGCTACACCTTC; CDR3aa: CASSSDRGGGYTF
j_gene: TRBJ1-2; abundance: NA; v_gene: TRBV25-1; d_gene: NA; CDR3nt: TGTGCCAGCAGTGAATCTGGGGGCAGCCATGGCTACACCTTC; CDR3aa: CASSESGGSHGYTF